This T cell receptor (beta chain) was observed in a study of shared clonotypes between healthy human individuals. About the research overall: Donor ages ranged 18 to 49 years: a couple of women, a few men. Each donor's CD4 naive and CD4 memory cells filled three plates apiece, CD8 naive two, and CD8 memory one.

Regarding the study as a whole: The four-donor shared clonotypes exceeded non-shared clonotypes in generation probability, with non-shared ones scoring lower. Large sequencing depth failed to make sorted-subset sequencing complete, rarefaction showed.

Naive CD8 cells lacked CD45RO, underwent positive selection for CCR7 and left out terminally differentiated effector memory CD45RA+ cells. Some clones are missing from TCRdb's copy, which holds only in-frame ones; the method was immunoSEQ multiplex PCR. The data show about 2,200,000 clones, approximately 94% seen once. In regard to this clone: Its cognate antigen is unknown.

Looked up from germline, CDR1 is MGHDK and CDR2 is SYGVNS. After removal of 1 base from V and 4 bases from J, the junction contained 6 bases not matched to a gene. The CDR3 is made up of 16 amino acids. The receptor's source is a man aged 18 to 30 in good health. Some clones in this sample may be carry-over from other donors' samples. The specimen sequenced was naive CD8+ T cells from PBMCs. This rearrangement joins TRBV25-1 to TRBJ2-5, with 10 bases lining up with TRBD1. CDR3 protein: CASSELGTGERETQYF. The CDR3 DNA reads as TGTGCCAGCAGTGAATTAGGGACAGGGGAGAGAGAGACCCAGTACTTC.